This TCR delta chain emerged from a study of γδ T cells in repeated Plasmodium falciparum infection. Gammadelta T cells were flow-sorted from PBMC into Vgamma9/Vdelta2+ and Vdelta2-negative populations for bulk analysis. The CDR3 extends over 23 amino acids. CDR1 and CDR2 from the germline V gene are GEAIGNYY and EKD. Trimming removed 3 bases from V and 2 bases from J; junction bases left unmatched: 26. TCRdb reprocessed the multiplex PCR reads using CATT. The sample has 90,000 or so delta-chain clones, 0.8% to 1% seen once. Ten or more counts support this clone. The chain is built from TRDV2 and TRDJ1, with 13 bases aligning to TRDD3. The sample consisted of gamma-delta T cells from blood. The sequence came from a pool of human donors (malaria-infected and uninfected, not separated). CDR3 sequence reads: CACDSLLPTTTGGYAGSTDKLIF. The CDR3 DNA sequence: TGTGCCTGTGACTCGCTCCTACCAACAACGACTGGGGGATACGCAGGAAGTACCGATAAACTCATCTTT.